This is a list of T cell receptor beta chains from one sample in a study of response to subunit inactivated influenza vaccine. MiXCR, run by TCRdb on the RT-PCR reads, gives a single entry per CDR3 protein. The sample lists 530,000 or so distinct CDR3 sequences, approximately 12% occurring once. This material consisted of PBMCs from blood, taken on the day of vaccination. Receptors originate from a man between 45 and 60 years old who received an inactivated influenza vaccine. Each CDR3 is given with its conserved first and last residue. Fields, in order: D gene, clone size, V gene, J gene, CDR3 DNA, CDR3 protein. D genes are given only for firm matches. The size field is filled for only some rows; it gives once, few, many or a size class.

TRBD2,few,TRBV7-2,TRBJ2-3,TGTGCCAGCAGCCTGAGGACTAGCGGAATCACAGATACGCAGTATTTT,CASSLRTSGITDTQYF
TRBD2,few,TRBV20-1,TRBJ2-1,TGCAGTGCTAGCAACTTACTAGCGGGAGCCTGGAATGAGCAGTTCTTC,CSASNLLAGAWNEQFF
TRBD1,few,TRBV12-3/TRBV12-4,TRBJ2-5,TGTGCCAGCAGCCCAGAAGGGACAGGTGACCAAGAGACCCAGTACTTC,CASSPEGTGDQETQYF
NA,many,TRBV5-6,TRBJ2-3,TGTGCCAGCAGCTCGCGCACAGATACGCAGTATTTT,CASSSRTDTQYF
NA,NA,TRBV5-1,TRBJ2-7,TGCGCCAGCAGCTTGGGGGGAGCTTCCTCCTACGAGCAGTACTTC,CASSLGGASSYEQYF
NA,few,TRBV10-3,TRBJ1-5,TGTGCCATCAGTGAAGAGGGAGGGAAAAATCAGCCCCAGCATTTT,CAISEEGGKNQPQHF
TRBD2,once,TRBV6-5,TRBJ2-3,TGTGCCAGCAGTTACTCGTGGCCTAGCGGGGGGCACACAGATATGCAGTATTTT,CASSYSWPSGGHTDMQYF
TRBD2,many,TRBV7-3,TRBJ2-3,TGTGCCAGCAGATCGGGACTAGCGGGAGTGAGGGATACGCAGTATTTT,CASRSGLAGVRDTQYF
NA,NA,TRBV20-1,TRBJ2-7,TGCAGTGGGGTATTACCTCTAATAGGCAGCTCCTACGAGCAGTACTTC,CSGVLPLIGSSYEQYF
TRBD2,NA,TRBV20-1,TRBJ2-7,TGCAGTGCTAGAGACCCGGGGCGAACCGGGACTAGCGCCTACGAGCAGTACTTC,CSARDPGRTGTSAYEQYF
NA,many,TRBV2,TRBJ1-5,TGTGCCAGCAGTGAAGACTCCCCATCCCTCAATCAGCCCCAGCATTTT,CASSEDSPSLNQPQHF
NA,NA,TRBV4-3,TRBJ2-2,TGCGCCAGCAGCCAAGGGGGGGGGCCGGGCACCGGGGAGCTGTTTTTT,CASSQGGGPGTGELFF
NA,few,TRBV9,TRBJ2-7,TGTGCCAGCAGCCCCCCCGGGGGGACAGCCTACGAGCAGTACTTC,CASSPPGGTAYEQYF
NA,many,TRBV20-1,TRBJ1-1,TGCAGTGCTAGACTCAGGGGTTGGGGCACTGAAGCTTTCTTT,CSARLRGWGTEAFF
NA,few,TRBV10-1,TRBJ2-3,TGCGCCAGCAGTGACAGGGTTGAATACTTGGATACGCAGTATTTT,CASSDRVEYLDTQYF
TRBD2,few,TRBV5-1,TRBJ2-1,TGCGCCAGCAGCACCGGACTAGCGGGAGGGGCTACAACTTACAATGAGCAGTTCTTC,CASSTGLAGGATTYNEQFF
NA,NA,TRBV7-6,TRBJ2-1,TGTGCCAGCAGCTTAATTGCCACACACTACAATGAGCAGTTCTTC,CASSLIATHYNEQFF
NA,NA,TRBV2,TRBJ1-5,TGTGCCAGCAGTGAATATAGCAGGGGCAATCAGCCCCAGCATTTT,CASSEYSRGNQPQHF
NA,NA,TRBV3-1,TRBJ2-3,TGTGCCAGCAGCCCCACAGGGGTGGACTACACAGATACGCAGTATTTT,CASSPTGVDYTDTQYF
NA,NA,TRBV6-2/TRBV6-3,TRBJ2-7,TGTGCCAGCAGCCCACTCAAAAGAGAATTCTACGAGCAGTACTTC,CASSPLKREFYEQYF
NA,NA,TRBV15,TRBJ2-7,TGTGCCACCAGCAGTCGAGCCCTGGGGGAGCAGTACTTC,CATSSRALGEQYF
NA,many,TRBV5-6,TRBJ2-7,TGTGCCAGCAGCTTTGTGCCCGACGAGGAGCAGTACTTC,CASSFVPDEEQYF
TRBD1,NA,TRBV28,TRBJ2-7,TGTGCCAGCAGTACCGGACAGGGGGCAGGAGAGCAGTACTTC,CASSTGQGAGEQYF
TRBD1,few,TRBV5-6,TRBJ2-7,TGTGCCAGCAGCTTGGATACCGGGACAGTAACCTACGAGCAGTACTTC,CASSLDTGTVTYEQYF